These 29 T cell receptor beta chains were all obtained from the same sample, sequenced in a study of shared clonotypes between healthy human individuals. Measured with immunoSEQ multiplex PCR; TCRdb has only the in-frame clones, and not every one. The table has 110,000 or so clones, about 63% seen once. The sample comprised memory CD8+ T cells sorted from blood. This sample's subset: CD45RO+ cells pooled with CCR7-negative TemRA cells. Every receptor here comes from a woman aged 25 to 39 in good health.

The V call is TRBV5-5, the J call TRBJ1-5, with D perhaps matching TRBD1 (6 bases). V was cut by 0 bases and J by 7 bases, with 14 bases left in between. Germline CDR1 reads SGHKS; CDR2 reads YYEKEE (reference sequence). This CDR3 has 15 residues. CDR3 DNA sequence: TGTGCCAGCAGCTTGGTCCACAGGGATCACCAGCCCCAGCATTTT. Its protein product is CASSLVHRDHQPQHF.

The chain joins TRBV28 to TRBJ1-1; unclear D gene. This CDR3 is 12 amino acids long. In germline, CDR1 is MDHEN, CDR2 SYDVKM. V lost 9 bases and J 1 base, leaving 9 bases between the germline ends. The CDR3 here is CASGPGNTEAFF. DNA of the CDR3: TGTGCCAGTGGGCCAGGGAACACTGAAGCTTTCTTT.

By sample fraction, this clone is large (0.1 to 1%). The genes are TRBV5-6 and TRBJ1-2; D ambiguous. The CDR3 contains 14 residues. With 7 bases removed from V and 6 bases from J, the gap between germline ends came to 19 bases. The germline V gene encodes CDR1 SGHDT and CDR2 YYEEEE. CDR3 nucleotides: TGTGCCAGCTCTCGGGGTTCGGGAGTGGATGGCTACACCTTC. Its protein is CASSRGSGVDGYTF.

This clone was observed once. The chain is built from TRBV29-1 and TRBJ1-4; D is perhaps TRBD1 (5 bases). Trimming took 5 bases from V and 6 from J, leaving 13 bases between them. Germline V gives CDR1 SQVTM, CDR2 ANQGSEA. The CDR3 is 13 amino acids. CDR3 sequence: CSVRMGGDEKLFF. As DNA, the CDR3 is TGCAGCGTTCGGATGGGAGGGGATGAAAAACTGTTTTTT.

This chain uses TRBV2 with TRBJ2-7; 12 nucleotides line up with TRBD2. Germline loops: CDR1 SNHLY, CDR2 FYNNEI. V lost 2 bases to trimming and J lost 4 bases; unmatched junction nucleotides: 3. The CDR3 loop spans 15 amino acids. The CDR3 DNA sequence: TGTGCCAGCAGTGAATGGCTAGCGGGGGGGTACGAGCAGTACTTC. This encodes CASSEWLAGGYEQYF.

V gene TRBV18 combines with J gene TRBJ2-5; TRBD1 matches at 9 bases. Trimming took 5 bases from V and 5 from J; bases not matched to a gene: 12. Per the germline V gene, CDR1 is KGHSH and CDR2 is LQKENI. The CDR3 consists of 16 residues. The CDR3 here is CASSSAKGQGSETQYF. The CDR3 nucleotides are TGTGCCAGCTCATCCGCCAAGGGACAGGGTTCGGAGACCCAGTACTTC. Using reference TRBV18 and TRBJ2-5 for the parts outside the CDR3, the full variable domain is NAGVMQNPRHLVRRRGQEARLRCSPMKGHSHVYWYRQLPEEGLKFMVYLQKENIIDESGMPKERFSAEFPKEGPSILRIQQVVRGDSAAYFCASSSAKGQGSETQYFGPGTRLLVL.

This sequence joins TRBV28 and TRBJ2-7; the D gene is possibly TRBD1 (6 bases). The CDR3 extends over 15 amino acids. Trimming removed 3 bases from V and 3 bases from J, with 15 bases in between. The V gene's germline CDR1 is MDHEN and CDR2 SYDVKM. Here the CDR3 DNA reads TGTGCCAGCAGTTTGGACAGAGCGATGCGCTACGAGCAGTACTTC. This gives the protein CASSLDRAMRYEQYF.

The rearrangement uses TRBV9 and TRBJ2-2; perhaps D is TRBD1 or TRBD2 (5 bases each). This CDR3 spans 16 amino acids. CDR1 and CDR2 (germline): SGDLS, YYNGEE. Trimming removed 3 bases from V and 6 bases from J, with 18 bases in between. CDR3 bases: TGTGCCAGCAGCGGCGGCAGGGAGTGGGCGTCCGGGGAGCTGTTTTTT. Translated: CASSGGREWASGELFF. Full variable domain (rest looked up from reference TRBV9 and TRBJ2-2): DSGVTQTPKHLITATGQRVTLRCSPRSGDLSVYWYQQSLDQGLQFLIQYYNGEERAKGNILERFSAQQFPDLHSELNLSSLELGDSALYFCASSGGREWASGELFFGEGSRLTVL.

For the CDR3, the DNA is TGCAGCGTCCCGACAGGCCCCTATGGCTACACCTTC. Protein: CSVPTGPYGYTF. V usage is TRBV29-1 and J usage is TRBJ1-2; maybe TRBD1 (6 bases). V was trimmed by 6 bases and J by 4 bases, leaving 12 bases between them. Germline CDR1 and CDR2: SQVTM and ANQGSEA. CDR3 length: 12 residues. Full variable domain (rest looked up from reference TRBV29-1 and TRBJ1-2): SAVISQKPSRDICQRGTSLTIQCQVDSQVTMMFWYRQQPGQSLTLIATANQGSEATYESGFVIDKFPISRPNLTFSTLTVSNMSPEDSSIYLCSVPTGPYGYTFGSGTRLTVV.

This chain uses TRBV21-1 with TRBJ1-4; no check of the table's D call, TRBD1, against the DNA was made. TRBV21-1 is noted as a pseudogene. CDR3 size: 17 residues. The CDR3 loop reads CASSKSPHRSINEKLFF. Written as DNA, the CDR3 is TGTGCCAGCAGCAAATCTCCCCACAGGTCTATCAATGAAAAACTGTTTTTT.

With regard to this clone: This probably arose from a read error, given a far larger clone one base away. The sample carries other DNA sequences with the same CDR3. This chain connects TRBV6-1 to TRBJ2-2, with 7 nucleotides matching TRBD2. The CDR3 covers 14 residues. Germline lookup yields CDR1 MNHNS and CDR2 SASEGT. The chain's CDR3 is CASSEGLDTGELFF. The DNA of the CDR3 is TGTGCTAGCAGTGAAGGACTAGACACCGGGGAGCTGTTTTTT.

The chain couples TRBV28 to TRBJ1-5, with D unclear. The CDR3 has 18 amino acids. Per the germline V gene, CDR1 is MDHEN and CDR2 is SYDVKM. Trimming cost V 6 bases and J 0 bases, with 21 bases left between them. CDR3 nucleotide sequence: TGTGCCAGCAGACCCAGAGAGTGGGCGGTGTTTAGCAATCAGCCCCAGCATTTT. Its protein is CASRPREWAVFSNQPQHF.

This clone has only a few counts. This chain uses TRBV6-4 with TRBJ2-2; D ambiguous. Trimming cost V 5 bases and J 4 bases, with 17 bases left between them. The V gene's germline CDR1 is MRHNA and CDR2 SNTAGT. The CDR3 totals 16 residues. The CDR3 DNA is TGTGCCAGCAGTCAAACTCCGGGTCACGGCACCGGGGAGCTGTTTTTT. Its translation is CASSQTPGHGTGELFF.

This clone was detected ten times or more. The CDR3 DNA is TGTGCCAGCAGTTTAGGGGCTAGCGGGAAAAACGAGCAGTACTTC. Its translation is CASSLGASGKNEQYF. The chain is built from TRBV27 and TRBJ2-7; TRBD2 aligns across 9 bases. With 2 bases clipped from V and 5 bases from J, the junction kept 7 bases outside the gene matches. Per germline, CDR1 MNHEY and CDR2 SMNVEV (reference sequence). There are 15 residues in the CDR3.

This CDR3 reads CASKGREGLFF. The CDR3, as DNA: TGTGCCAGCAAAGGAAGGGAAGGGTTGTTTTTT. The rearrangement joins TRBV5-8 to TRBJ2-2; D unresolved. Germline CDR1 is SGHTS and CDR2 is YDEGEE. The V and J ends lost 6 bases and 15 bases respectively, with 15 bases between them. This CDR3 spans 11 amino acids.

The chain is built from TRBV5-1 and TRBJ2-7; a possible D gene is TRBD1 (6 bases). V was pared by 4 bases and J by 2 bases, with 16 bases between. This CDR3 is built from 15 residues. Germline CDR1 and CDR2: SGHRS and YFSETQ. The CDR3 protein is CASSPGRQVTYEQYF. CDR3 sequence (DNA): TGCGCCAGCAGCCCGGGAAGACAGGTAACCTACGAGCAGTACTTC.

V usage is TRBV2 and J usage is TRBJ1-2; no firm D call. From germline, CDR1 is SNHLY and CDR2 FYNNEI. CDR3 length: 12 residues. V was shortened by 7 bases and J by 8 bases, with 14 bases between the two germline ends. The CDR3, as DNA: TGTGCCAGCACCTGGACGGCGGAGGGCTACACCTTC. This codes for CASTWTAEGYTF.

The chain is built from TRBV7-8 and TRBJ1-5, with D unclear. Trimming removed 5 bases at V and 9 bases at J, with 14 bases between. In germline, CDR1 is SGHVS, CDR2 FQNEAQ. The length of the CDR3 is 13 residues. Written as DNA, the CDR3 is TGTGCCAGCAGCCTCAATTGGGTGCGGCCCCAGCATTTT. Its protein product is CASSLNWVRPQHF.

The CDR3 here is CASSQGVAGSSYNEQFF. The CDR3 DNA sequence: TGCGCCAGCAGCCAGGGGGTAGCGGGGAGCTCCTACAATGAGCAGTTCTTC. This chain joins TRBV4-1 and TRBJ2-1; 8 bases align to TRBD2. Germline V gene lookup returns CDR1 MGHRA and CDR2 YSYEKL. V lost 3 bases to trimming and J lost 0 bases; unmatched junction nucleotides: 7. The CDR3 length is 17 residues.

A few counts support this clone. The rearrangement joins TRBV7-9 to TRBJ1-5, with 8 bases matching TRBD1. The CDR3 is 15 amino acids. V trimming: 5 bases; J trimming: 4 bases; junction bases outside the gene matches: 7. From germline, CDR1 is SEHNR and CDR2 FQNEAQ (reference sequence). The CDR3 DNA reads TGTGCCAGCAGCCCCCAGGGGGCGCGGAATCAGCCCCAGCATTTT. It codes for CASSPQGARNQPQHF.

The CDR3 DNA reads TGTGCCAGCAGGGATACCGGGACTCCCCTATATGGCTACACCTTC. Translated: CASRDTGTPLYGYTF. This chain uses TRBV6-5 with TRBJ1-2; perhaps TRBD1 as D (5 bases). The V end lost 6 bases, the J end lost 5 bases, and 19 bases lay between the germline ends. Germline V gene lookup returns CDR1 MNHEY and CDR2 SVGAGI. The CDR3 extends over 15 amino acids.

The chain employs TRBV2 and TRBJ2-7; unclear D gene. The CDR3 covers 12 residues. The V and J ends lost 4 bases and 3 bases respectively, with 7 bases between them. CDR1 is SNHLY, CDR2 FYNNEI, per germline. The CDR3 bases are TGTGCCAGCAGTGTCGCTGTCTACGAGCAGTACTTC. This sequence encodes CASSVAVYEQYF.

The V and J genes are TRBV11-2 and TRBJ2-1, with D maybe TRBD2 (6 bases). The CDR3 loop spans 15 amino acids. CDR1 is SGHAT and CDR2 is FQNNGV in the germline V gene. V lost 2 bases to trimming and J lost 4 bases, with 12 bases between them. DNA for the CDR3: TGTGCCAGCAGCTTATTAGCGGAGTTTTACAATGAGCAGTTCTTC. This translates into CASSLLAEFYNEQFF.

V usage is TRBV27 and J usage is TRBJ1-1; D might be TRBD1 (5 bases). The V gene's germline CDR1 is MNHEY and CDR2 SMNVEV (reference sequence). Trimming stripped 5 bases from V and 5 bases from J, with 15 bases between. CDR3 length: 14 residues. CDR3 DNA sequence: TGTGCCAGCAGTCGGCGAGACAGAAGTACTGAAGCTTTCTTT. Its translation is CASSRRDRSTEAFF.

This chain links TRBV5-4 with TRBJ2-2, with D perhaps assigned TRBD1 or TRBD2 (7 bases each). Germline-derived CDR1 and CDR2 are SGHNT and YYREEE (reference sequence). This CDR3 comprises 16 residues. V was shortened by 4 bases and J by 6 bases, with 19 bases between the two germline ends. CDR3 residues: CASSPRGEGAPGELFF. The DNA of the CDR3 is TGTGCCAGCAGCCCGAGGGGGGAGGGGGCCCCCGGGGAGCTGTTTTTT.

This chain uses TRBV4-1 with TRBJ1-1; D unclear. This CDR3 has 18 residues. Germline assignment: CDR1 MGHRA and CDR2 YSYEKL. V lost 4 bases, J lost 4 bases, and 25 bases lay in between. The CDR3 here is CASSPTPRHRGWGTEAFF. The CDR3 bases are TGCGCCAGCAGCCCGACCCCCCGACACCGGGGTTGGGGCACTGAAGCTTTCTTT.

The genes are TRBV18 and TRBJ1-1; 7 bases agree with TRBD1. The germline V gene has CDR1 KGHSH and CDR2 LQKENI. CDR3 length: 20 residues. Trimming took 6 bases from V and 0 from J; bases not matched to a gene: 22. Here the CDR3 DNA reads TGTGCCAGCTCGCCGACAGGGCTTGGAAGGTCCCCAGTCTTGAACACTGAAGCTTTCTTT. Translation gives CASSPTGLGRSPVLNTEAFF.

The V gene is TRBV2, the J gene TRBJ2-2; tentative D call: TRBD2 (6 bases). Between the trimmed V and J ends, which lost 9 bases and 5 bases, there was a span of 10 bases. CDR1 and CDR2 (germline): SNHLY, FYNNEI. There are 12 residues in the CDR3. The CDR3 DNA is TGTGCCAGATTAGCGGAGACCGGGGAGCTGTTTTTT. Its translation is CARLAETGELFF. Combining the CDR3 with reference TRBV2 and TRBJ2-2 gives the whole variable domain EPEVTQTPSHQVTQMGQEVILRCVPISNHLYFYWYRQILGQKVEFLVSFYNNEISEKSEIFDDQFSVERPDGSNFTLKIRSTKLEDSAMYFCARLAETGELFFGEGSRLTVL.

This clone was counted only a few times. The CDR3 nucleotides are TGCGCCAGCAGCCAAGAGCTCGCCTCAGGTTATGAGCAGTTCTTC. It codes for CASSQELASGYEQFF. V gene TRBV4-1 combines with J gene TRBJ2-1; D remains unclear. Trimming left V 0 bases short and J 8 bases short, with 14 bases between. The CDR3 totals 15 residues. The germline V gene encodes CDR1 MGHRA and CDR2 YSYEKL.